These T cell receptor beta chains were read from a single sample in a study of T-cell reconstitution after alpha-beta-depleted transplantation in children. MiXCR, run by TCRdb on the PCR reads, gives a single entry per CDR3 protein. Here the sample spans about 58,000 distinct CDR3 sequences, 44% being singletons. Sequencing was performed on PBMCs, mostly from graft donor cells, taken 360 days after TCRalphabeta/CD19-depleted stem cell transplant. These TCRs come from a male patient younger than 18 who had a stem cell transplant for acute lymphoblastic leukemia, so the T cells may come from the graft donor. CDR3s include the opening cysteine and the closing phenylalanine or tryptophan. A D gene is named only where the DNA matches it firmly. The size entry is marked missing in some rows and otherwise reads once, few, many or a size class.

size,D,V,J,CDR3,DNA
once,TRBD2,TRBV20-1,TRBJ2-1,CSARDLSGRASYNEQFF,TGCAGTGCTAGAGATCTTAGCGGGAGGGCCTCCTACAATGAGCAGTTCTTC
NA,NA,TRBV12-3/TRBV12-4,TRBJ2-5,CASSLYPETQYF,TGTGCCAGCAGTTTATACCCAGAGACCCAGTACTTC
NA,TRBD2,TRBV5-6,TRBJ2-7,CASARGGAFTYEQYF,TGTGCCAGCGCCCGGGGGGGGGCCTTTACCTACGAGCAGTACTTC
few,NA,TRBV5-1,TRBJ1-1,CASAPVRGRNTEAFF,TGCGCCAGCGCCCCGGTCCGGGGTCGGAACACTGAAGCTTTCTTT
NA,TRBD2,TRBV5-1,TRBJ2-7,CASSLGLAGAQVYEQYF,TGCGCCAGCAGCTTGGGGCTAGCGGGAGCCCAGGTCTACGAGCAGTACTTC
NA,NA,TRBV24-1,TRBJ2-1,CATSDWGGSRVNEQFF,TGTGCCACCAGTGATTGGGGCGGGTCGCGGGTAAATGAGCAGTTCTTC
few,TRBD1,TRBV20-1,TRBJ1-2,CSAASGTGYGYTF,TGCAGTGCTGCTTCCGGGACAGGCTATGGCTACACCTTC
once,NA,TRBV29-1,TRBJ2-3,CSVESGWTDTQYF,TGCAGCGTTGAGTCCGGGTGGACAGATACGCAGTATTTT
NA,TRBD2,TRBV7-9,TRBJ2-1,CASRAGTSGGEQFF,TGTGCCAGCAGGGCCGGGACTAGCGGAGGGGAGCAGTTCTTC
NA,NA,TRBV7-9,TRBJ1-2,CASSSRDGSYGYTF,TGTGCCAGCAGCTCCCGGGACGGATCCTATGGCTACACCTTC
NA,TRBD1,TRBV12-3/TRBV12-4,TRBJ1-5,CASRKDRGPQPQHF,TGTGCCAGCAGGAAAGACAGGGGGCCTCAGCCCCAGCATTTT
NA,TRBD2,TRBV27,TRBJ2-3,CASSLSPSGSTDTQYF,TGTGCCAGCAGTTTATCGCCTAGCGGGAGCACAGATACGCAGTATTTT
few,TRBD2,TRBV9,TRBJ2-1,CASSVEGSGGIYNEQFF,TGTGCCAGCAGCGTAGAGGGTAGCGGGGGCATATACAATGAGCAGTTCTTC
NA,NA,TRBV27,TRBJ2-7,CASGRGTSYEQYF,TGTGCCAGCGGGAGGGGGACCTCCTACGAGCAGTACTTC
NA,TRBD1,TRBV29-1,TRBJ1-1,CSVTTGWYTEAFF,TGCAGCGTTACGACAGGGTGGTACACTGAAGCTTTCTTT
NA,TRBD1,TRBV4-1,TRBJ2-7,CASSPRQGSVYEQYF,TGCGCCAGCAGCCCTCGACAGGGTTCAGTCTACGAGCAGTACTTC
NA,NA,TRBV28,TRBJ2-7,CASSLIALGGRSEQYF,TGTGCCAGCAGTTTAATTGCACTGGGGGGTCGCTCCGAGCAGTACTTC
NA,NA,TRBV20-1,TRBJ2-2,CSASDQTNTGELFF,TGCAGTGCTAGTGACCAGACGAACACCGGGGAGCTGTTTTTT
NA,NA,TRBV12-3/TRBV12-4,TRBJ2-3,CASSFPLASSTDTQYF,TGTGCCAGCAGTTTCCCTTTAGCGAGCTCCACAGATACGCAGTATTTT
NA,NA,TRBV6-1,TRBJ1-2,CASSEARVDYGYTF,TGTGCCAGCAGTGAAGCGCGGGTGGACTATGGCTACACCTTC
NA,TRBD1,TRBV10-3,TRBJ2-2,CAIRGQAPSGELFF,TGTGCCATCAGGGGACAGGCTCCTAGCGGGGAGCTGTTTTTT
once,NA,TRBV20-1,TRBJ1-2,CSQLRGAYGYTF,TGCAGTCAACTGAGGGGGGCTTATGGCTACACCTTC
NA,TRBD1,TRBV12-3/TRBV12-4,TRBJ2-3,CASSLTGGVSTDTQYF,TGTGCCAGCAGTTTAACAGGGGGCGTAAGCACAGATACGCAGTATTTT
NA,NA,TRBV7-8,TRBJ1-5,CASSLAQGPSNQPQHF,TGTGCCAGCAGCTTAGCGCAGGGCCCAAGCAATCAGCCCCAGCATTTT
few,TRBD2,TRBV20-1,TRBJ2-1,CSAPGTRFEQFF,TGCAGTGCTCCCGGGACTAGGTTTGAGCAGTTCTTC
many,NA,TRBV12-3/TRBV12-4,TRBJ2-7,CASATGAPYEQYF,TGTGCCAGCGCCACGGGGGCCCCCTACGAGCAGTACTTC
few,NA,TRBV27,TRBJ2-7,CASSLLVGVTHHEQYF,TGTGCCAGCAGTTTATTGGTTGGTGTAACGCACCACGAGCAGTACTTC
NA,NA,TRBV3-1,TRBJ2-5,CASSQDLVTGETQYF,TGTGCCAGCAGCCAAGATCTTGTGACCGGAGAGACCCAGTACTTC
few,NA,TRBV12-3/TRBV12-4,TRBJ2-7,CASSFLGPALEQYF,TGTGCCAGCAGTTTTCTGGGTCCGGCGCTCGAGCAGTACTTC
NA,TRBD1,TRBV5-1,TRBJ2-7,CASSPTGTGGLSYEQYF,TGCGCCAGCAGCCCGACCGGGACAGGGGGTCTCTCCTACGAGCAGTACTTC
NA,NA,TRBV15,TRBJ1-5,CATSSIKAGGNQPQHF,TGTGCCACCAGCTCAATCAAGGCCGGTGGCAATCAGCCCCAGCATTTT
NA,NA,TRBV24-1,TRBJ2-3,CASSGGDTQYF,TGTGCCTCCAGTGGGGGCGATACGCAGTATTTT
NA,NA,TRBV6-1,TRBJ2-3,CASSAARGTSTDTQYF,TGTGCCAGCAGTGCGGCGAGGGGAACTAGCACAGATACGCAGTATTTT
NA,TRBD2,TRBV14,TRBJ2-1,CASSQASGSGIEQFF,TGTGCCAGCAGCCAGGCTAGCGGGAGCGGTATTGAGCAGTTCTTC
NA,NA,TRBV9,TRBJ2-7,CASSVSTSSYEQYF,TGTGCCAGCAGCGTAAGCACTAGCTCCTACGAGCAGTACTTC
NA,NA,TRBV9,TRBJ2-1,CASSVGRDEQFF,TGTGCCAGCAGCGTAGGGCGCGATGAGCAGTTCTTC